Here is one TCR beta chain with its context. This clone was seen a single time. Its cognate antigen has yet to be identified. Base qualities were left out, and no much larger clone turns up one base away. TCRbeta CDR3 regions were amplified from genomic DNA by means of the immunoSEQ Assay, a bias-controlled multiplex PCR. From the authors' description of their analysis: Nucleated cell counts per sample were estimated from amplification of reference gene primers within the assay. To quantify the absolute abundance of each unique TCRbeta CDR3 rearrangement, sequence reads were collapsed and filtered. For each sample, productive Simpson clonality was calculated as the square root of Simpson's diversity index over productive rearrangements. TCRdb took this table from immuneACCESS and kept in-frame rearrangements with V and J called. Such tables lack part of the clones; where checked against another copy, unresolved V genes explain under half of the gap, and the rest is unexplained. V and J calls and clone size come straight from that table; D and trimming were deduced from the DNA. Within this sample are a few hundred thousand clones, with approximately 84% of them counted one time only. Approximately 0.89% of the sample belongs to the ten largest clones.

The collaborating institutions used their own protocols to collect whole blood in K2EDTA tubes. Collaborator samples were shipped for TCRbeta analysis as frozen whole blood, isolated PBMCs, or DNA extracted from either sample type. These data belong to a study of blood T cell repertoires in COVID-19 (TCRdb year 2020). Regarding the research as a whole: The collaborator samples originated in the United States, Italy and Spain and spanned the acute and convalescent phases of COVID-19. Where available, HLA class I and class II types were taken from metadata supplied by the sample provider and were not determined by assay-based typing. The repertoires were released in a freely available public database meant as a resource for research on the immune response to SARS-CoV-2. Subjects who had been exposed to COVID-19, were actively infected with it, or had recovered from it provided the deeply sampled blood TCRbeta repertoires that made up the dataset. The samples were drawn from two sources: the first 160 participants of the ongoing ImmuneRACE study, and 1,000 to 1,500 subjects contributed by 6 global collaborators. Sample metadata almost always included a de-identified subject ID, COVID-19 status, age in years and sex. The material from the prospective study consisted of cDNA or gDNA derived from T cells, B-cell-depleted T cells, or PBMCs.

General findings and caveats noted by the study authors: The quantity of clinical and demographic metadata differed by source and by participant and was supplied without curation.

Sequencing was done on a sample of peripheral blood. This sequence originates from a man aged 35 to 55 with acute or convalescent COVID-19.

The DNA reads as follows: TGTGCCAGCAGACAGAGACTAGCGGGGTCGACAGATACGCAGTATTTT. It is translated as CASRQRLAGSTDTQYF. This chain joins TRBV7-2 to TRBJ2-3; 11 central bases correspond to TRBD2. CDR1 SGHTA and CDR2 FQGNSA are derived from the germline V gene. V is pruned by 6 bases and J by 3 bases, leaving 8 bases of the junction without a gene match. Inclusive of the bounding cysteine and phenylalanine, the CDR3 is 16 residues long. Only the CDR3 part of the read is kept: 48 bases, read in frame from the first base. The full variable domain, with segments outside the CDR3 supplied by the reference TRBV7-2 and TRBJ2-3 proteins, appears as GAGVSQSPSNKVTEKGKDVELRCDPISGHTALYWYRQSLGQGLEFLIYFQGNSAPDKSGLPSDRFSAERTGGSVSTLTIQRTQQEDSAVYLCASRQRLAGSTDTQYFGPGTRLTVL.